The entry below gives a single TCR beta chain sequence along with its context. The sample originates from a study of blood T cell repertoires in COVID-19. Study summary: In each case, the material was cDNA or gDNA derived from T cells, B-cell-depleted T cells, or PBMCs.

The method was immunoSEQ multiplex PCR; TCRdb's version includes in-frame clones alone and lacks a portion of them. The sample lists tens of thousands of clones, around 86% occurring once. Germline CDR1 is SGDLS and CDR2 is YYNGEE. The V and J ends lost 4 bases and 3 bases respectively, with 10 bases between them. The CDR3 runs to 13 residues. The chain joins TRBV9 to TRBJ1-1, with no clear D. The source material was peripheral blood. This TCR derives from a human donor with acute or convalescent COVID-19. The donor label of this sample is uncertain. CDR3 sequence reads: CASSSTIDTEAFF. The CDR3 coding sequence is TGTGCCAGCAGCTCCACTATTGACACTGAAGCTTTCTTT.